The 24 T cell receptor beta chains in this list originate from one sample, sequenced in a study of patients and donors after allogeneic stem cell transplantation. A single record per CDR3 protein comes from TCRdb applying MiXCR to the RT-PCR reads. The sample has roughly 200,000 distinct CDR3 sequences; around two fifths are singletons. Sequencing input: blood, either unsorted or a sorted T cell fraction (not recorded which). Receptors were obtained from a human donor who was either an allogeneic HSCT recipient or a stem cell or donor lymphocyte infusion donor (not recorded which). It is not recorded whose cells these are; they may come from a transplant donor.

This chain links TRBV12-3 or TRBV12-4 with TRBJ1-5; 8 nucleotides agree with TRBD1. This CDR3 spans 13 amino acids. With 6 bases clipped from V and 9 bases from J, the junction kept 7 bases outside the gene matches. The CDR3 is CASSRTGTRPQHF. The CDR3 nucleotides read TGTGCCAGCAGCAGGACAGGGACTCGGCCCCAGCATTTT.

This sequence joins TRBV5-5 and TRBJ1-2; 7 nucleotides agree with TRBD1. With V trimmed by 0 bases and J by 7 bases, 12 bases remained unmatched. This CDR3 contains 16 residues. The germline CDR1 and CDR2 sequences are SGHKS and YYEKEE (reference sequence). This chain's CDR3 is CASSLAMVRGISGYTF. The CDR3 bases are TGTGCCAGCAGCTTGGCCATGGTCAGGGGGATCTCTGGCTACACCTTC.

In its sample, this clonotype was seen once. The gene calls are TRBV5-1 and TRBJ1-5, with 9 bases matching TRBD1. Germline V gene sequence: CDR1 SGHRS, CDR2 YFSETQ. V trimming: 4 bases; J trimming: 4 bases; junction bases outside the gene matches: 9. The CDR3 spans 16 residues. The CDR3 DNA reads TGCGCCAGCAGCCCGGGGACAGGGAACTCTAATCAGCCCCAGCATTTT. Translating gives CASSPGTGNSNQPQHF. Full variable domain (missing parts from reference TRBV5-1 and TRBJ1-5): KAGVTQTPRYLIKTRGQQVTLSCSPISGHRSVSWYQQTPGQGLQFLFEYFSETQRNKGNFPGRFSGRQFSNSRSEMNVSTLELGDSALYLCASSPGTGNSNQPQHFGDGTRLSIL.

The V call is TRBV20-1, the J call TRBJ2-7; D unresolved. This CDR3 contains 13 residues. From germline, CDR1 is DFQATT and CDR2 SNEGSKA (reference sequence). Trimming shortened V by 7 bases and J by 0 bases, and 13 bases separated the two germline ends. The CDR3 spells CSGVLDPSYEQYF. For the CDR3, the DNA is TGCAGTGGGGTTTTAGACCCCTCCTACGAGCAGTACTTC.

This chain uses TRBV21-1 with TRBJ1-2. TRBV21-1 is noted as a pseudogene. This CDR3 region has 18 residues. The CDR3 nucleotides are TGTGCCAGCAGCAACCCATTACGAGCGAGAGAGGTTTCCTATGGCTACACCTTC. Encoded protein: CASSNPLRAREVSYGYTF.

This sequence joins TRBV29-1 and TRBJ1-4; no firm D call. CDR3 length: 12 amino acids. Germline values: CDR1 SQVTM, CDR2 ANQGSEA. Trimming cost V 5 bases and J 2 bases, with 6 bases left between them. CDR3 loop: CSVLATNEKLFF. Written as DNA, the CDR3 is TGCAGCGTTTTGGCTACTAATGAAAAACTGTTTTTT.

This sequence joins TRBV20-1 and TRBJ2-7; D may be TRBD1 (5 bases). The V gene's germline CDR1 is DFQATT and CDR2 SNEGSKA (reference sequence). The CDR3 length is 15 residues. V lost 1 base and J lost 0, with 13 bases in between. As DNA, the CDR3 is TGCAGTGCTAGAGCCGAAGCAGGGCACTCCTACGAGCAGTACTTC. Translation: CSARAEAGHSYEQYF.

The rearrangement joins TRBV20-1 to TRBJ2-1; 11 nucleotides align to TRBD2. Germline V gene data show CDR1 as DFQATT and CDR2 as SNEGSKA (reference sequence). J lost 0 bases, V lost 1 base, and 8 bases had no gene match. This CDR3 has 18 amino acids. The CDR3: CSARGLAGGPSSYNEQFF. CDR3 sequence (DNA): TGCAGTGCTAGAGGGCTAGCGGGGGGTCCTAGCTCCTACAATGAGCAGTTCTTC.

V gene TRBV5-1 combines with J gene TRBJ1-5; the D gene is possibly TRBD1 (5 bases). The CDR3 contains 13 residues. In germline, CDR1 is SGHRS, CDR2 YFSETQ. The germline V and J ends were trimmed by 3 bases and 2 bases, with 6 bases remaining between them. In nucleotides, the CDR3 is TGCGCCAGCAGCTGGGACGGCAATCAGCCCCAGCATTTT. Its translation is CASSWDGNQPQHF.

This chain connects TRBV25-1 to TRBJ1-1; D may be TRBD1 (6 bases). The CDR3 totals 15 residues. Between the trimmed V and J ends, which lost 1 base and 1 base, there was a span of 10 bases. Per germline, CDR1 MGHDK and CDR2 SYGVNS. The DNA of the CDR3 is TGTGCCAGCAGTGAATGGGGGCGCCGGAACACTGAAGCTTTCTTT. Protein: CASSEWGRRNTEAFF.

There are many counts of this clonotype. V is TRBV12-3 or TRBV12-4 and J is TRBJ1-5; D unresolved. V shed 5 bases and J shed 5 bases, with 7 bases lying between them. The CDR3 consists of 12 residues. The CDR3 loop reads CASSHTDQPQHF. In nucleotides, the CDR3 is TGTGCCAGCAGTCACACAGATCAGCCCCAGCATTTT.

This clonotype has just a few counts. The chain joins TRBV6-2 or TRBV6-3 to TRBJ1-5, with 7 bases aligning to TRBD1. V lost 5 bases and J lost 5; bases outside the gene matches: 15. CDR3 length: 17 amino acids. The germline CDR1 and CDR2 sequences are MNHEY and SVGEGT. CDR3 sequence: CASSPHRQGHSYQPQHF. In DNA, the CDR3 is TGTGCCAGCAGTCCACACCGACAGGGCCACTCGTATCAGCCCCAGCATTTT.

This clonotype has a handful of counts. The V and J genes are TRBV6-6 and TRBJ1-3; no firm D call. In germline, CDR1 is MNHNY, CDR2 SVGAGI (reference sequence). This CDR3 has 14 residues. V was clipped by 6 bases and J by 0 bases, with 9 bases between them. For the CDR3, the DNA is TGTGCCAGCAGGCCGACACCCTCTGGAAACACCATATATTTT. It is translated as CASRPTPSGNTIYF.

The chain recombines TRBV6-1 with TRBJ2-3, with a possible D match to TRBD2 (7 bases). V was cut by 3 bases and J by 4 bases, with 14 bases left in between. The germline V gene encodes CDR1 MNHNS and CDR2 SASEGT. This CDR3 spans 15 amino acids. CDR3 DNA sequence: TGTGCCAGCAGTGAGGCGGGGGCGTCGGCAGATACGCAGTATTTT. Translating gives CASSEAGASADTQYF.

The rearrangement uses TRBV20-1 and TRBJ1-1, with D hard to call. Germline loops: CDR1 DFQATT, CDR2 SNEGSKA (reference sequence). Trimming left V 1 base short and J 3 bases short, with 9 bases between. This CDR3 is built from 13 residues. Here the CDR3 DNA reads TGCAGTGCTAGAGGGCCAGGAGACACTGAAGCTTTCTTT. Its protein is CSARGPGDTEAFF.

V and J are TRBV20-1 and TRBJ1-1; possibly TRBD1 for D (6 bases). Germline CDR1 is DFQATT and CDR2 is SNEGSKA (reference sequence). This CDR3 is built from 11 residues. Trimming took 5 bases from V and 3 from J, leaving 7 bases between them. CDR3 bases: TGCAGTGCTCACAGGGACACTGAAGCTTTCTTT. This codes for CSAHRDTEAFF.

This clonotype was picked up a small number of times. The gene calls are TRBV15 and TRBJ1-4; TRBD1 matches 8 bases. J lost 7 bases, V lost 3 bases, and 10 bases had no gene match. The germline V gene encodes CDR1 LNHNV and CDR2 YYDKDF (reference sequence). The CDR3 loop spans 16 amino acids. The CDR3 loop reads CATSSARGQGGEKLFF. The CDR3 DNA is TGTGCCACCAGCAGTGCCCGCGGACAGGGTGGTGAAAAACTGTTTTTT.

This rearrangement joins TRBV5-1 to TRBJ1-1; tentative D call: TRBD1 (5 bases). This CDR3 has 16 amino acids. Trimming cost V 0 bases and J 0 bases, with 12 bases left between them. Germline V gene sequence: CDR1 SGHRS, CDR2 YFSETQ. CDR3 loop: CASSLGVRGLNTEAFF. CDR3 coding DNA: TGCGCCAGCAGCTTGGGTGTTAGGGGCCTGAACACTGAAGCTTTCTTT.

This clonotype was observed at least ten times. The chain employs TRBV12-3 or TRBV12-4 and TRBJ1-5; the D is unclear. V shed 6 bases and J shed 6 bases, with 15 bases lying between them. This CDR3 spans 14 amino acids. CDR3 in DNA: TGTGCCAGCAGCACATATGTCATTTCTCAGCCCCAGCATTTT. Its protein product is CASSTYVISQPQHF.

This clonotype was observed at least ten times. The chain joins TRBV18 to TRBJ1-1; D is ambiguous. The CDR3 loop spans 13 amino acids. From germline, CDR1 is KGHSH and CDR2 LQKENI. V gave up 8 bases and J gave up 1 base, with 11 bases separating them. The DNA for the CDR3 is TGTGCCAGCAGCCCTCAGGAGAACACTGAAGCTTTCTTT. It yields the protein CASSPQENTEAFF.

This sequence joins TRBV20-1 and TRBJ1-4; D is unresolved. Trimming removed 2 bases at V and 0 bases at J, with 13 bases between. The CDR3 contains 16 residues. Germline-derived CDR1 and CDR2 are DFQATT and SNEGSKA (reference sequence). The CDR3 DNA reads as TGCAGTGCTAGAAGGACGGAAGAGGCAACTAATGAAAAACTGTTTTTT. Amino acids: CSARRTEEATNEKLFF.

The chain recombines TRBV20-1 with TRBJ1-1, with 8 bases matching TRBD1. The V gene end was trimmed by 5 bases and the J gene end by 0 bases; junction bases not matched to a gene: 5. The CDR3 length is 14 residues. CDR1 and CDR2 from the germline V gene are DFQATT and SNEGSKA (reference sequence). CDR3: CSAGRGPLNTEAFF. CDR3 DNA sequence: TGCAGTGCTGGCAGGGGGCCCTTGAACACTGAAGCTTTCTTT.

This clonotype turned up a few times. The chain has TRBV7-9 and TRBJ2-2; TRBD1 matches 8 bases. The CDR3 consists of 15 residues. Germline V gene lookup returns CDR1 SEHNR and CDR2 FQNEAQ (reference sequence). The V segment lost 5 bases and the J segment 1 base; nucleotides outside the gene matches: 3. CDR3: CASSPGQGNTGELFF. CDR3 DNA: TGTGCCAGCAGCCCCGGACAGGGGAACACCGGGGAGCTGTTTTTT.

There are a few counts of this clonotype. This chain links TRBV27 with TRBJ2-1, with D unclear. Trimming pared 0 bases from V and 4 bases from J, leaving 4 bases between. Germline values: CDR1 MNHEY, CDR2 SMNVEV (reference sequence). The CDR3 sequence is 13 residues long. Here the CDR3 DNA reads TGTGCCAGCAGTTTATCGGCTTACAATGAGCAGTTCTTC. This sequence encodes CASSLSAYNEQFF.